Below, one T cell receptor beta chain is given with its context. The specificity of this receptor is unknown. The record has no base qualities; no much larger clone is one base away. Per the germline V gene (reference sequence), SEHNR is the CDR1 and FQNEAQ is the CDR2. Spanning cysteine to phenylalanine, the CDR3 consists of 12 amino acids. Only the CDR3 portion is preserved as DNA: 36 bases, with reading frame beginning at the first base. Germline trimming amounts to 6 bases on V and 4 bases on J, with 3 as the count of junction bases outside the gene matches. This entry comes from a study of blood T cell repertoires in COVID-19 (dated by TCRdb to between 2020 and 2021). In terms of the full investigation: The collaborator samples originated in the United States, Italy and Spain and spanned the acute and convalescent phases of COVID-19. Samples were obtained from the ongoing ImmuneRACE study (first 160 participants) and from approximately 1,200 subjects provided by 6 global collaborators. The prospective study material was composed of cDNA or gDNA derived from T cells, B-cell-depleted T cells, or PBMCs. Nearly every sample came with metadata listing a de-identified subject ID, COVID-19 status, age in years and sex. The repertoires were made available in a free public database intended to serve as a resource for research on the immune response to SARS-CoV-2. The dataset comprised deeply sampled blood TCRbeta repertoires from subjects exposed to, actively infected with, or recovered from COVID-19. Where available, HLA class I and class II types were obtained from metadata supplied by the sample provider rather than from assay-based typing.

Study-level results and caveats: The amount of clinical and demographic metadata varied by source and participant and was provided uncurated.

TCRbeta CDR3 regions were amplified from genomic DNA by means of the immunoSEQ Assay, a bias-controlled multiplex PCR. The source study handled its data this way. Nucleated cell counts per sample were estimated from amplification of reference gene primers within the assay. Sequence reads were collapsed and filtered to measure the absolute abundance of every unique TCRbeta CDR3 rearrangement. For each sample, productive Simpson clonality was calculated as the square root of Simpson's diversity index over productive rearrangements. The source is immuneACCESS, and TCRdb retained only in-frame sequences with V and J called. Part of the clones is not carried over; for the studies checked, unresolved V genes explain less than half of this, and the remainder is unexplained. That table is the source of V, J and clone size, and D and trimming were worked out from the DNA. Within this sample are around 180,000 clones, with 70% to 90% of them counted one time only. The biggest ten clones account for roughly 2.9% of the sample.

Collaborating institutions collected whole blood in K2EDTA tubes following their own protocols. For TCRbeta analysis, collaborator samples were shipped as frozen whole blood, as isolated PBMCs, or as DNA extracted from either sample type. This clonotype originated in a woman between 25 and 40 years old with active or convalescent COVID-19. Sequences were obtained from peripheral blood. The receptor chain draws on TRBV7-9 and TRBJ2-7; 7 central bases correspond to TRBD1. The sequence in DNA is TGTGCCAGCAGACGACAGGGATACGAGCAGTACTTC. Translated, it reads CASRRQGYEQYF.